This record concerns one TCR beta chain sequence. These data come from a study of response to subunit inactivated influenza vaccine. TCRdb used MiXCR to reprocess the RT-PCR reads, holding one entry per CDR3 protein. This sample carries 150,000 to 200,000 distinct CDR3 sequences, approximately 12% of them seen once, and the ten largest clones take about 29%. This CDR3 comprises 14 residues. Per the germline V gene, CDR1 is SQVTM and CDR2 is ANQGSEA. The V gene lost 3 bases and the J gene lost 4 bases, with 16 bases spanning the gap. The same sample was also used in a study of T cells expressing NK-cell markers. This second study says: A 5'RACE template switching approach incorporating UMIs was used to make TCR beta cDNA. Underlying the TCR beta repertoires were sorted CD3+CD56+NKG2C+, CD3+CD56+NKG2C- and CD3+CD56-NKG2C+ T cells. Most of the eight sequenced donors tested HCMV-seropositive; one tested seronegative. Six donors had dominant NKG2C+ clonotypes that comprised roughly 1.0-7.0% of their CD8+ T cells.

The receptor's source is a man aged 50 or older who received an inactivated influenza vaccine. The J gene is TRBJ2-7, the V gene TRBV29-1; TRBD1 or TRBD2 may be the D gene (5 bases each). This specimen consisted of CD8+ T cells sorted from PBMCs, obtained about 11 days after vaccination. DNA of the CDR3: TGCAGCGTTGAGTCTGTGGGGGAGACTTACGAGCAGTACTTC. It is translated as CSVESVGETYEQYF.